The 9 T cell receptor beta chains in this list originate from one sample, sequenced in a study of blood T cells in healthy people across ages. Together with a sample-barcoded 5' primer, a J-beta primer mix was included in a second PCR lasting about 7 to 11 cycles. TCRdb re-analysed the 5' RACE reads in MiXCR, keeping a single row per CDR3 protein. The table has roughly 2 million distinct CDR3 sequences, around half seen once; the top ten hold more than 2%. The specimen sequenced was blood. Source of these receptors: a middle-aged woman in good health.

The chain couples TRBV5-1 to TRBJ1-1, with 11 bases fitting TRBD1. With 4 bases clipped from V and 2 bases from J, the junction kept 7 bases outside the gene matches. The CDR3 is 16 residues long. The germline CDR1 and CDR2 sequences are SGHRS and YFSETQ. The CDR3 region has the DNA TGCGCCAGCAGCAAACAAGGACAGGGGGCAAACACTGAAGCTTTCTTT. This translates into CASSKQGQGANTEAFF. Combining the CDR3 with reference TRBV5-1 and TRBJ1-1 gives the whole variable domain KAGVTQTPRYLIKTRGQQVTLSCSPISGHRSVSWYQQTPGQGLQFLFEYFSETQRNKGNFPGRFSGRQFSNSRSEMNVSTLELGDSALYLCASSKQGQGANTEAFFGQGTRLTVV.

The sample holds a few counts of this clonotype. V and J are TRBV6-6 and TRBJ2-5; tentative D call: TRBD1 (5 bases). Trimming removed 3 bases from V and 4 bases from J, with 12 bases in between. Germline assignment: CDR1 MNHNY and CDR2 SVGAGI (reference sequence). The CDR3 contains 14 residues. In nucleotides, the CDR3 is TGTGCCAGCAGTTATGGGGCAGACCCAGAGACCCAGTACTTC. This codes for CASSYGADPETQYF.

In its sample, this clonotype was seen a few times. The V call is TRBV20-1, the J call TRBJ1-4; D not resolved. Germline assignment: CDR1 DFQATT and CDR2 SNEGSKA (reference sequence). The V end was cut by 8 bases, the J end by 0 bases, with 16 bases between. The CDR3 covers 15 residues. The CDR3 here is CSPTIASATNEKLFF. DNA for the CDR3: TGCAGTCCTACCATTGCGTCAGCAACTAATGAAAAACTGTTTTTT.

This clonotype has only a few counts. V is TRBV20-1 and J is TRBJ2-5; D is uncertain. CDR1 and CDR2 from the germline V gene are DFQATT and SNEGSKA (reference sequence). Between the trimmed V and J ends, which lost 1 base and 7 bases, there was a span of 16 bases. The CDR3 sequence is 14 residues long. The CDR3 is CSARVPDGPGTQYF. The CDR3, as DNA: TGCAGTGCTAGAGTTCCGGACGGTCCTGGGACCCAGTACTTC.

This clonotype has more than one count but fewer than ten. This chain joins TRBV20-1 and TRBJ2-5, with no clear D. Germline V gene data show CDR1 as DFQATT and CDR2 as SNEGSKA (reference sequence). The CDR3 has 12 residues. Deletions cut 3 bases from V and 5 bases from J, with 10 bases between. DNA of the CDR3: TGCAGTGCTAGTAAGGCTCGTGAGACCCAGTACTTC. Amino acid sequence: CSASKARETQYF.

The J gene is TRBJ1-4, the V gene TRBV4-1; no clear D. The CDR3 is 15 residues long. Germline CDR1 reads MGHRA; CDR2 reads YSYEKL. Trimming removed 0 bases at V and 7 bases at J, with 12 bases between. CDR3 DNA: TGCGCCAGCAGCCAAGAAGGGAGTTTGGGTGAAAAACTGTTTTTT. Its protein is CASSQEGSLGEKLFF.

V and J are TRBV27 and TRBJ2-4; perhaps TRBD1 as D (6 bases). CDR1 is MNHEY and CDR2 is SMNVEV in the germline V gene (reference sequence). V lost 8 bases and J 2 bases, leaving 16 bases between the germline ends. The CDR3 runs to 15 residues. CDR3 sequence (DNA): TGTGCCAGCGAAACCAACCAGGGGTCCAAAAACATTCAGTACTTC. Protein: CASETNQGSKNIQYF.

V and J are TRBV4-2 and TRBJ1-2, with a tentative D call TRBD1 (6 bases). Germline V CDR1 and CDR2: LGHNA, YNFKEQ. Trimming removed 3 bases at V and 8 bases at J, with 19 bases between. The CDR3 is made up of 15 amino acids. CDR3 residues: CASSQVRGDSGGYTF. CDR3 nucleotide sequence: TGTGCCAGCAGCCAGGTTAGGGGGGACTCCGGCGGCTACACCTTC.

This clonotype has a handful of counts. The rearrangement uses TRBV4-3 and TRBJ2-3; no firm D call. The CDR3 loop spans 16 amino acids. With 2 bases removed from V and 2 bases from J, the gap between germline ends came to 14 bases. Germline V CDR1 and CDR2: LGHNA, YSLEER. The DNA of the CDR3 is TGCGCCAGCAGCCAACGGACCCTCCCATCCACAGATACGCAGTATTTT. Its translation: CASSQRTLPSTDTQYF.